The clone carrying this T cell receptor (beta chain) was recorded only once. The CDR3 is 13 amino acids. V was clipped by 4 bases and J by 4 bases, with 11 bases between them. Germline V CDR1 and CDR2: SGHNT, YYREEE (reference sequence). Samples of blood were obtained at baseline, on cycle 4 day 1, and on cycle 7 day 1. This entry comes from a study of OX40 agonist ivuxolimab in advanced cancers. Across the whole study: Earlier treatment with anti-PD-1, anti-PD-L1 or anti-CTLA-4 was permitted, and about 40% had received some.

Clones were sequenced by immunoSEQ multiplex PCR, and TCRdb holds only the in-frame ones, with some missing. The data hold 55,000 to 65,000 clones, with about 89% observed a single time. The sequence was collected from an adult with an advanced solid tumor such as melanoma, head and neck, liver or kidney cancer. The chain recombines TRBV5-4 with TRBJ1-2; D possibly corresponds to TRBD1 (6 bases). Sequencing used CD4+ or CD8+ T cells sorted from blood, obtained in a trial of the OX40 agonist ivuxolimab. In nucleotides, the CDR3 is TGTGCCAGCAGCACAGGGACGGCCTATGGCTACACCTTC. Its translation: CASSTGTAYGYTF.